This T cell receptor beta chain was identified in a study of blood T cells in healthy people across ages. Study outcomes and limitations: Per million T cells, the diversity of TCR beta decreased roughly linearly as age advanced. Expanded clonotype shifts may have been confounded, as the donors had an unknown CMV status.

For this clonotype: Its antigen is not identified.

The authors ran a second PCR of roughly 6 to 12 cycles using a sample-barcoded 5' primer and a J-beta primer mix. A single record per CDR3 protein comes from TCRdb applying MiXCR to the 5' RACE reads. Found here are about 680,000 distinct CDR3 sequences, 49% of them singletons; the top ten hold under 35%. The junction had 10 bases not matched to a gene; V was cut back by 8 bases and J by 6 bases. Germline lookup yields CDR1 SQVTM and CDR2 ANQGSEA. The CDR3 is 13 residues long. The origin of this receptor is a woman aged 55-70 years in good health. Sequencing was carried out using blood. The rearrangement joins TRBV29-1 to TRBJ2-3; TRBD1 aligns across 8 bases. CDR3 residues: CSTDRGGPDTQYF. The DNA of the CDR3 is TGCAGCACAGACAGGGGTGGCCCCGATACGCAGTATTTT.